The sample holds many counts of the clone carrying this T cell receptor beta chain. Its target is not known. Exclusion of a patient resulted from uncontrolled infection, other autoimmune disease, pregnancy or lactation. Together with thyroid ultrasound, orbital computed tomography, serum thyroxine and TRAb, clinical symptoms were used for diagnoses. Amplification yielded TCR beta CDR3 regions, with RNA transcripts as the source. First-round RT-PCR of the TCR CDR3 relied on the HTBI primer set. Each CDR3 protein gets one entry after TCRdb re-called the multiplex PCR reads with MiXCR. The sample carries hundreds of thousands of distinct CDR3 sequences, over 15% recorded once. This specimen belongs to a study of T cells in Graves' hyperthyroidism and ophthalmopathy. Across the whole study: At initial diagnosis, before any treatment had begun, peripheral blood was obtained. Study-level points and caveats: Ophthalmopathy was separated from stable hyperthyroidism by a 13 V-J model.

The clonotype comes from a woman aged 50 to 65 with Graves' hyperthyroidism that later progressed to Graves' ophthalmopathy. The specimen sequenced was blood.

The CDR3 loop is CASSSSGGNPKHDEQYF. The CDR3 nucleotides read TGTGCCAGCAGCTCCTCAGGAGGGAACCCTAAACACGACGAGCAGTACTTC. The gene calls are TRBV11-2 and TRBJ2-7; D may be TRBD2 (6 bases). The CDR3 has 17 amino acids. Trimming shortened V by 4 bases and J by 5 bases, and 24 bases separated the two germline ends. The germline V gene has CDR1 SGHAT and CDR2 FQNNGV.